Listed below are T cell receptor beta chains from one sample, sequenced in a study of cytomegalovirus exposure and HLA in healthy donors. Profiling relied on immunoSEQ multiplex PCR, and the TCRdb table lists in-frame clones only, not all of them. Of just over 150,000 clones detected, approximately 81% appear once; the ten largest clones hold roughly 2.2%. The sample was PBMCs. These TCRs come from a man aged 18-30 years in good health and CMV-seropositive. The CDR3 runs from the conserved cysteine through the conserved F or W. Fields, in order: J gene, clone size, V gene, D gene, CDR3 protein, CDR3 DNA. D genes are given only for firm matches. Part of the rows lack a size; the others show once, few, many or a class for expanded clones.

J: TRBJ1-1
size: .
V: TRBV23-1
D: TRBD1
CDR3: CASSQPRDRGCGTEAFF
DNA: TGCGCCAGCAGTCAACCCCGGGACAGGGGATGCGGCACTGAAGCTTTCTTT

J: TRBJ2-3
size: .
V: TRBV13
D: .
CDR3: CASSLVSGMPPGTERTDTQYF
DNA: TGTGCCAGCAGCTTAGTCTCCGGGATGCCCCCGGGGACTGAACGCACAGATACGCAGTATTTT

J: TRBJ2-7
size: once
V: TRBV6-1
D: .
CDR3: CASSEARGPGDSYEQYF
DNA: TGTGCCAGCAGTGAAGCCAGAGGCCCAGGGGACTCCTACGAGCAGTACTTC

J: TRBJ2-1
size: .
V: TRBV4-1
D: .
CDR3: CASSQGPTMWDEQFF
DNA: TGCGCCAGCAGCCAAGGCCCCACTATGTGGGATGAGCAGTTCTTC

J: TRBJ2-7
size: once
V: TRBV5-1
D: TRBD2
CDR3: CASSAGGTDQYF
DNA: TGCGCCAGCAGCGCGGGGGGAACCGATCAGTACTTC

J: TRBJ2-2
size: .
V: TRBV13
D: .
CDR3: CASSLGLAPTGELFF
DNA: TGTGCCAGCAGCTTAGGACTAGCTCCCACCGGGGAGCTGTTTTTT

J: TRBJ2-1
size: .
V: TRBV7-8
D: TRBD2
CDR3: CASSLVGTSGEQFF
DNA: TGTGCCAGCAGCTTAGTAGGGACTAGCGGTGAGCAGTTCTTC

J: TRBJ2-2
size: .
V: TRBV5-1
D: .
CDR3: CASSFFQGGTGELFF
DNA: TGCGCCAGCAGCTTTTTTCAGGGGGGCACCGGGGAGCTGTTTTTT

J: TRBJ2-3
size: .
V: TRBV2
D: .
CDR3: CARARRTDTQYF
DNA: TGTGCTAGAGCTCGCCGCACAGATACGCAGTATTTT

J: TRBJ2-1
size: .
V: TRBV4-3
D: .
CDR3: CASSQNLLLSSYNEQFF
DNA: TGCGCCAGCAGCCAAAATCTACTACTTAGCTCCTACAATGAGCAGTTCTTC

J: TRBJ1-5
size: .
V: TRBV7-2
D: .
CDR3: CASSLSYTNQPQHF
DNA: TGTGCCAGCAGCTTATCCTATACTAATCAGCCCCAGCATTTT

J: TRBJ2-7
size: .
V: TRBV6-6
D: TRBD2
CDR3: CATSDPGLAAYEQYF
DNA: TGTGCCACCTCAGATCCGGGACTAGCGGCGTACGAGCAGTACTTC

J: TRBJ2-7
size: .
V: TRBV5-1
D: .
CDR3: CASSLVPSYEQYF
DNA: TGCGCCAGCAGCTTGGTCCCGTCCTACGAGCAGTACTTC

J: TRBJ1-1
size: .
V: TRBV6-1
D: .
CDR3: CAVRGFEAFF
DNA: TGTGCCGTTCGGGGATTTGAGGCTTTCTTT

J: TRBJ1-2
size: .
V: TRBV6-1
D: .
CDR3: CASSEGPLGIDGYTF
DNA: TGTGCCAGCAGTGAGGGCCCCCTGGGTATTGATGGCTACACCTTC

J: TRBJ2-5
size: few
V: TRBV19
D: .
CDR3: CASSIGIGGNQETQYF
DNA: TGTGCCAGTAGTATAGGAATCGGAGGGAACCAAGAGACCCAGTACTTC

J: TRBJ2-6
size: .
V: TRBV5-6
D: .
CDR3: CASTQGSGANGLTF
DNA: TGTGCCAGCACCCAGGGCTCTGGGGCCAACGGCCTGACTTTC

J: TRBJ1-5
size: .
V: TRBV2
D: TRBD1
CDR3: CASSGTGGYQPQHF
DNA: TGTGCCAGCTCCGGGACAGGGGGTTACCAGCCCCAGCATTTT

J: TRBJ1-5
size: .
V: TRBV19
D: TRBD1
CDR3: CASSWSGGPNQPQHF
DNA: TGTGCCAGTAGTTGGTCAGGGGGCCCCAATCAGCCCCAGCATTTT

J: TRBJ2-6
size: .
V: TRBV30
D: .
CDR3: CAWSAPTQGGLANVLTF
DNA: TGTGCCTGGAGTGCCCCCACACAGGGTGGGTTGGCCAACGTCCTGACTTTC

J: TRBJ2-1
size: .
V: TRBV7-3
D: .
CDR3: CASSKDTYNEQFF
DNA: TGTGCCAGCAGCAAGGACACTTACAATGAGCAGTTCTTC

J: TRBJ2-3
size: .
V: TRBV5-6
D: TRBD2
CDR3: CASSATSGGITDTQYF
DNA: TGTGCCAGCAGCGCGACTAGCGGGGGGATCACAGATACGCAGTATTTT